Presented here are 9 T cell receptor beta chains from one specimen sequenced in a study of cytotoxic CD8 clonotypes in ibrutinib-treated CLL. Using immunoSEQ multiplex PCR, the repertoire was profiled, and TCRdb retains in-frame clones only, with some absent. The sample lists about 97,000 clones; 70% to 85% were seen once. The source was PBMCs, collected after 12 months of ibrutinib treatment. These receptors all come from a human donor with chronic lymphocytic leukemia.

The rearrangement uses TRBV9 and TRBJ1-1; D is possibly TRBD1 (5 bases). Trimming took 6 bases from V and 5 from J, leaving 17 bases between them. From germline, CDR1 is SGDLS and CDR2 YYNGEE. The CDR3 sequence is 14 residues long. CDR3 in amino acids: CASNRDGGNTEAFF. DNA of the CDR3: TGTGCCAGCAACCGGGACGGAGGTAATACTGAAGCTTTCTTT.

The rearrangement uses TRBV6-5 and TRBJ2-5; perhaps D is TRBD1 or TRBD2 (5 bases each). This CDR3 has 15 residues. The germline V gene encodes CDR1 MNHEY and CDR2 SVGAGI. The V gene lost 2 bases and the J gene lost 4 bases, with 14 bases spanning the gap. Written as DNA, the CDR3 is TGTGCCAGCAGTTACAGGGACGACGCTCGAGAGACCCAGTACTTC. Its translation: CASSYRDDARETQYF.

The chain joins TRBV27 to TRBJ1-4, with a tentative D call TRBD1 (5 bases). Trimming took 6 bases from V and 4 from J, leaving 15 bases between them. The germline V gene has CDR1 MNHEY and CDR2 SMNVEV (reference sequence). CDR3 length equals 15 residues. In nucleotides, the CDR3 is TGTGCCAGCAGAATAGGAGGGACGCGTAATGAAAAACTGTTTTTT. Amino acid sequence: CASRIGGTRNEKLFF.

The gene calls are TRBV4-2 and TRBJ1-1; 10 bases are shared with TRBD1. This CDR3 has 18 residues. Germline V gives CDR1 LGHNA, CDR2 YNFKEQ. V was clipped by 4 bases and J by 6 bases; unmatched bases: 17. Written as DNA, the CDR3 is TGTGCCAGCAGCCCGTTAGGGGACAGGGGTGGAGCGAGGGCTGAAGCTTTCTTT. This gives the protein CASSPLGDRGGARAEAFF.

The chain recombines TRBV4-1 with TRBJ1-1; 9 nucleotides match TRBD1. This CDR3 comprises 13 residues. From germline, CDR1 is MGHRA and CDR2 YSYEKL. Trimming took 3 bases from V and 10 from J; bases not matched to a gene: 6. This CDR3 reads CASSHTGGEAAFF. Written as DNA, the CDR3 is TGCGCCAGCAGCCACACAGGGGGCGAAGCAGCTTTCTTT.

The chain has TRBV12-5 and TRBJ1-3; TRBD1 matches 7 bases. V trimming: 0 bases; J trimming: 14 bases; junction bases outside the gene matches: 7. The CDR3 has 13 amino acids. Germline V gives CDR1 LGHNT, CDR2 FRNRAP. CDR3: CASGLVQRGPLYF. The CDR3 DNA reads as TGTGCTAGTGGTTTGGTACAAAGGGGGCCTCTATATTTT.

This chain joins TRBV7-9 and TRBJ2-2; the match to TRBD1 covers 10 bases. CDR1 and CDR2 (germline): SEHNR, FQNEAQ (reference sequence). With 2 bases clipped from V and 4 bases from J, the junction kept 4 bases outside the gene matches. This CDR3 comprises 16 residues. CDR3 sequence (DNA): TGTGCCAGCAGCTTATCGCGGACAGGGGGCACCGGGGAGCTGTTTTTT. It yields the protein CASSLSRTGGTGELFF.

Notes on this clone: The junction departs from germline at one end; a sequencing error may be responsible. The V gene is TRBV6-1, the J gene TRBJ2-1, with D perhaps given as TRBD1 or TRBD2 (7 bases each). This CDR3 is built from 13 residues. The germline CDR1 and CDR2 sequences are MNHNS and SASEGT. The CDR3 sequence: CASTGGAYNEQFF. In nucleotides, the CDR3 is TGTGCCAGCACAGGGGGGGCCTATAATGAGCAGTTCTTC.

The chain recombines TRBV7-8 with TRBJ2-3; possible D gene TRBD1, 7 bases. The CDR3 is 17 residues long. Germline V gives CDR1 SGHVS, CDR2 FQNEAQ. The germline V and J ends were trimmed by 5 bases and 4 bases, with 22 bases remaining between them. CDR3 protein: CASSTYRGGGVSDTQYF. CDR3 DNA: TGTGCCAGCAGCACTTACAGGGGAGGCGGAGTATCAGATACGCAGTATTTT.